Listed below are T cell receptor beta chains from one sample, sequenced in a study of graft-versus-host responses after intestinal transplantation. TCRdb's table, derived via immunoSEQ multiplex PCR, lists solely in-frame clones and lacks some. The sample carries some 25,000 clones, 40% recorded once. The input for sequencing was alloreactive CD4+ T cells from a mixed lymphocyte reaction culture, taken before intestinal transplant. These receptors originate from a human patient who received an intestinal transplant. CDR3s include the opening cysteine and the closing phenylalanine or tryptophan. The D gene is left open where the match is weak. Size is stated for part of the rows, as once, few or many counts, or as a class when the clone is expanded.

CDR3: CASSYDFMGNQPQHF; DNA: TGTGCCAGCAGTTACGACTTTATGGGCAATCAGCCCCAGCATTTT; D: -; V: TRBV6-6; J: TRBJ1-5; size: medium-sized
CDR3: CASTAGWGVYEQYF; DNA: TGTGCCAGCACCGCAGGGTGGGGGGTCTACGAGCAGTACTTC; D: -; V: TRBV6-5; J: TRBJ2-7; size: medium-sized
CDR3: CASSLVGTGAYNEQFF; DNA: TGCGCCAGCAGCTTGGTAGGGACAGGGGCCTACAATGAGCAGTTCTTC; D: TRBD1; V: TRBV5-1; J: TRBJ2-1; size: -
CDR3: CASSLAGTGSQPQHF; DNA: TGTGCCAGCAGCTTAGCCGGGACAGGGTCTCAGCCCCAGCATTTT; D: TRBD1; V: TRBV7-2; J: TRBJ1-5; size: -
CDR3: CASSLGYGTGASPLHF; DNA: TGTGCCAGCAGCCTAGGATATGGTACAGGGGCTTCACCCCTCCACTTT; D: TRBD1; V: TRBV7-8; J: TRBJ1-6; size: few
CDR3: CASNTQGYEQYF; DNA: TGTGCCAGCAATACACAGGGATACGAGCAGTACTTC; D: -; V: TRBV2; J: TRBJ2-7; size: few
CDR3: CASTREVGYGYTF; DNA: TGTGCCAGCACCCGGGAGGTTGGCTATGGCTACACCTTC; D: -; V: TRBV6-5; J: TRBJ1-2; size: -
CDR3: CASSLVWGPGANVLTF; DNA: TGTGCCAGCAGCTTGGTATGGGGGCCTGGGGCCAACGTCCTGACTTTC; D: -; V: TRBV5-4; J: TRBJ2-6; size: -
CDR3: CAWSVVSGGNSPLHF; DNA: TGTGCCTGGAGTGTAGTGTCAGGGGGAAATTCACCCCTCCACTTT; D: TRBD1; V: TRBV30; J: TRBJ1-6; size: few
CDR3: CASSPTNTGNTIYF; DNA: TGTGCCAGCTCACCGACAAACACTGGAAACACCATATATTTT; D: -; V: TRBV18; J: TRBJ1-3; size: -
CDR3: CASSLVYGEPAYEQYF; DNA: TGTGCCAGCAGCTTAGTGTACGGGGAACCGGCCTACGAGCAGTACTTC; D: -; V: TRBV7-9; J: TRBJ2-7; size: few
CDR3: CASSARPPDTQYF; DNA: TGTGCCAGCAGTGCGAGGCCGCCAGATACGCAGTATTTT; D: -; V: TRBV6-1; J: TRBJ2-3; size: -
CDR3: CASSSRGNSPLHF; DNA: TGTGCCAGCAGCTCAAGGGGCAATTCACCCCTCCACTTT; D: -; V: TRBV11-3; J: TRBJ1-6; size: -
CDR3: CASSNRQGFYEQYF; DNA: TGTGCCAGCAGTAACCGACAGGGGTTCTACGAGCAGTACTTC; D: TRBD1; V: TRBV5-8; J: TRBJ2-7; size: few
CDR3: CASSVGSAYQETQYF; DNA: TGTGCCAGCAGCGTAGGTAGCGCGTATCAAGAGACCCAGTACTTC; D: -; V: TRBV9; J: TRBJ2-5; size: -
CDR3: CASSADRGSNQPQHF; DNA: TGTGCCAGCAGCGCAGACAGGGGAAGCAATCAGCCCCAGCATTTT; D: TRBD1; V: TRBV6-5; J: TRBJ1-5; size: -
CDR3: CASSLTFGQATRSYNSPLHF; DNA: TGTGCCAGCAGCTTGACCTTCGGACAGGCGACGAGGTCCTATAATTCACCCCTCCACTTT; D: TRBD1; V: TRBV5-8; J: TRBJ1-6; size: -
CDR3: CASRKELAGVFEQYF; DNA: TGCGCCAGCAGGAAAGAACTAGCGGGAGTATTTGAGCAGTACTTC; D: TRBD2; V: TRBV5-1; J: TRBJ2-7; size: -
CDR3: CASSPDSPYLIF; DNA: TGTGCCAGCAGCCCGGACAGCCCTTACCTCATTTTT; D: -; V: TRBV2; J: TRBJ1-4; size: medium-sized
CDR3: CASSQDHFNYGYTF; DNA: TGCGCCAGCAGCCAAGATCACTTTAACTATGGCTACACCTTC; D: -; V: TRBV4-3; J: TRBJ1-2; size: few
CDR3: CASSLGGTGFFAYEQYF; DNA: TGTGCCAGCAGCTTAGGGGGCACAGGGTTTTTTGCCTACGAGCAGTACTTC; D: -; V: TRBV7-8; J: TRBJ2-7; size: -
CDR3: CASSPNGEMQAQYF; DNA: TGTGCCAGCTCACCAAACGGCGAGATGCAGGCCCAGTACTTC; D: -; V: TRBV18; J: TRBJ2-5; size: -
CDR3: CAWSFRAQGKSPLHF; DNA: TGTGCCTGGAGTTTCAGGGCGCAGGGAAAATCACCCCTCCACTTT; D: -; V: TRBV30; J: TRBJ1-6; size: few
CDR3: CSENPSGDHYEQYF; DNA: TGCAGCGAGAACCCTAGCGGAGACCACTACGAGCAGTACTTC; D: TRBD2; V: TRBV29-1; J: TRBJ2-7; size: -
CDR3: CASSNRVSNQPQHF; DNA: TGTGCCAGCTCAAACAGGGTTAGCAATCAGCCCCAGCATTTT; D: -; V: TRBV2; J: TRBJ1-5; size: -
CDR3: CASSQVLAGAYEQYF; DNA: TGCGCCAGCAGCCAAGTTCTAGCGGGGGCATACGAGCAGTACTTC; D: TRBD2; V: TRBV4-3; J: TRBJ2-7; size: -
CDR3: CASSLGLAGSYNEQFF; DNA: TGTGCCAGCAGCTTGGGACTAGCGGGCTCCTACAATGAGCAGTTCTTC; D: TRBD2; V: TRBV5-6; J: TRBJ2-1; size: few
CDR3: CASSYGAANEKLFF; DNA: TGTGCCAGCAGTTATGGGGCCGCTAATGAAAAACTGTTTTTT; D: -; V: TRBV6-5; J: TRBJ1-4; size: few
CDR3: CASSEYSASKEQFF; DNA: TGTGCCAGCAGTGAATATTCGGCTAGCAAGGAGCAGTTCTTC; D: -; V: TRBV25-1; J: TRBJ2-1; size: few
CDR3: CATERGWGGTEAFF; DNA: TGTGCCACCGAACGGGGCTGGGGAGGTACTGAAGCTTTCTTT; D: -; V: TRBV6-1; J: TRBJ1-1; size: -
CDR3: CASRQGNQPQHF; DNA: TGTGCCAGTAGGCAGGGCAATCAGCCCCAGCATTTT; D: -; V: TRBV19; J: TRBJ1-5; size: -
CDR3: CASSPWGQGYGYTF; DNA: TGTGCCAGCTCCCCATGGGGACAGGGCTATGGCTACACCTTC; D: TRBD1; V: TRBV18; J: TRBJ1-2; size: -
CDR3: CAWSVWGTGRLYGYTF; DNA: TGTGCCTGGAGTGTATGGGGGACAGGGAGGCTCTATGGCTACACCTTC; D: TRBD1; V: TRBV30; J: TRBJ1-2; size: -
CDR3: CASRRGQLNNSPLHF; DNA: TGTGCCAGCCGGCGGGGGCAGCTCAATAATTCACCCCTCCACTTT; D: -; V: TRBV25-1; J: TRBJ1-6; size: -
CDR3: CASSLVGTSPHEQYF; DNA: TGTGCCAGCAGCTTAGTAGGGACTAGCCCCCACGAGCAGTACTTC; D: TRBD2; V: TRBV7-2; J: TRBJ2-7; size: -
CDR3: CATSRDWDTVTYEQYF; DNA: TGTGCCACCAGCAGAGATTGGGACACCGTCACCTACGAGCAGTACTTC; D: -; V: TRBV15; J: TRBJ2-7; size: -
CDR3: CASIDSAARGYGYTF; DNA: TGTGCCAGCATTGATTCAGCGGCTCGTGGCTATGGCTACACCTTC; D: -; V: TRBV6-1; J: TRBJ1-2; size: few
CDR3: CASRAQEGGELFF; DNA: TGTGCCAGCAGGGCCCAAGAGGGCGGGGAGCTGTTTTTT; D: -; V: TRBV2; J: TRBJ2-2; size: few
CDR3: CASSQDRSLQGYGHRYTQYF; DNA: TGCGCCAGCAGCCAAGATCGATCGCTACAGGGTTACGGGCACAGATATACGCAGTATTTT; D: -; V: TRBV4-1; J: TRBJ2-3; size: -
CDR3: CASSLDGSSGNTIYF; DNA: TGTGCCAGCAGCTTGGACGGGAGCTCTGGAAACACCATATATTTT; D: -; V: TRBV11-2; J: TRBJ1-3; size: once
CDR3: CASGAGNEQFF; DNA: TGTGCTAGTGGAGCGGGCAATGAGCAGTTCTTC; D: -; V: TRBV12-5; J: TRBJ2-1; size: -
CDR3: CASSLGVAGVGTGELFF; DNA: TGTGCCAGCAGCCTAGGGGTAGCGGGGGTAGGCACCGGGGAGCTGTTTTTT; D: TRBD2; V: TRBV7-2; J: TRBJ2-2; size: -
CDR3: CASSLFGGGGYTF; DNA: TGTGCCAGCAGCTTGTTTGGGGGCGGAGGCTACACCTTC; D: -; V: TRBV5-6; J: TRBJ1-2; size: few
CDR3: CASSLALAGPSYEQYF; DNA: TGTGCCAGCAGCTTGGCCTTGGCGGGACCCTCCTACGAGCAGTACTTC; D: -; V: TRBV5-8; J: TRBJ2-7; size: -
CDR3: CASSDPGSGYGYTF; DNA: TGTGCCAGCAGTGACCCAGGGTCTGGCTATGGCTACACCTTC; D: -; V: TRBV6-6; J: TRBJ1-2; size: once
CDR3: CASSPISIAGGPTDEQFF; DNA: TGTGCCAGCAGCCCGATTAGTATAGCGGGAGGGCCTACGGATGAGCAGTTCTTC; D: TRBD2; V: TRBV7-6; J: TRBJ2-1; size: few
CDR3: CASTPRGLSSYNEQFF; DNA: TGTGCCAGCACTCCTAGGGGGCTTAGCTCCTACAATGAGCAGTTCTTC; D: TRBD1; V: TRBV27; J: TRBJ2-1; size: few
CDR3: CASSPPPSGGISRELFF; DNA: TGTGCCAGCAGCCCACCACCTAGCGGGGGTATTAGCAGGGAGCTGTTTTTT; D: TRBD2; V: TRBV5-4; J: TRBJ2-2; size: -
CDR3: CAWSSTSGGAGETQYF; DNA: TGTGCCTGGAGTTCGACTAGCGGGGGGGCTGGGGAGACCCAGTACTTC; D: TRBD2; V: TRBV30; J: TRBJ2-5; size: -